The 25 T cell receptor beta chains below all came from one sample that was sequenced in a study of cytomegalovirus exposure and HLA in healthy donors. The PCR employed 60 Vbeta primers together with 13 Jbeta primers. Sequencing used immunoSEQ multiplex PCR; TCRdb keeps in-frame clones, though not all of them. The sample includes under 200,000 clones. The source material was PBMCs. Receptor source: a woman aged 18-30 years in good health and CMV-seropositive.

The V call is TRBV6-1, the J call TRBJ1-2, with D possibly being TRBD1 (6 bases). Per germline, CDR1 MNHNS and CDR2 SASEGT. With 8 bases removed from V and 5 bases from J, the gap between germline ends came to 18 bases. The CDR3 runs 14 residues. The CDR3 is CASWDTGSLYGYTF. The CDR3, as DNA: TGTGCCAGCTGGGACACGGGTAGCCTTTATGGCTACACCTTC.

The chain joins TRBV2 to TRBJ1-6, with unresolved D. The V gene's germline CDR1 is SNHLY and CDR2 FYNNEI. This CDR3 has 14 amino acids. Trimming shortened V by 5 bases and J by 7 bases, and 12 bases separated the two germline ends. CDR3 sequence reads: CASSSGRENSPLHF. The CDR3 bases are TGTGCCAGCAGTTCCGGGAGAGAGAATTCACCCCTCCACTTT.

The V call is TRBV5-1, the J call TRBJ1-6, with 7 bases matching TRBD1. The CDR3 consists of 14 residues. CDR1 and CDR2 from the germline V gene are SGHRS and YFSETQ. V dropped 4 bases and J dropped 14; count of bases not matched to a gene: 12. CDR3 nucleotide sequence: TGCGCCAGCAGCCCGGCGGGACAGTACCATTCCCTCCACTTT. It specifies CASSPAGQYHSLHF.

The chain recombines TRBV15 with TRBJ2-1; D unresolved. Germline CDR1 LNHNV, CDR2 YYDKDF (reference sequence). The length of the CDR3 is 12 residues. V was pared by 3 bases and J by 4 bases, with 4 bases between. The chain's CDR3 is CATSSSYNEQFF. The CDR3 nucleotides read TGTGCCACCAGCAGTAGTTACAATGAGCAGTTCTTC.

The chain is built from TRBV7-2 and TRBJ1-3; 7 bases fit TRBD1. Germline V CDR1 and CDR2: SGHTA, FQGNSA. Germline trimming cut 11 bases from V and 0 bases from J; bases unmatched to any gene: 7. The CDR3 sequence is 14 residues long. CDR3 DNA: TGTGCCTCAACCCGGGACAGCTCTGGAAACACCATATATTTT. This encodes CASTRDSSGNTIYF. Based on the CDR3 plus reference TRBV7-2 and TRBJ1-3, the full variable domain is GAGVSQSPSNKVTEKGKDVELRCDPISGHTALYWYRQSLGQGLEFLIYFQGNSAPDKSGLPSDRFSAERTGGSVSTLTIQRTQQEDSAVYLCASTRDSSGNTIYFGEGSWLTVV.

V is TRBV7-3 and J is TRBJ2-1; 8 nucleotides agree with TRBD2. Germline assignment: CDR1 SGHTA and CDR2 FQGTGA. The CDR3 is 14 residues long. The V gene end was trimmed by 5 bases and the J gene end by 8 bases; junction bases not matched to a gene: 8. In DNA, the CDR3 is TGTGCCAGCAGCCCCGGGGGGGCCTTCTATGAGCAGTTCTTC. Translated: CASSPGGAFYEQFF.

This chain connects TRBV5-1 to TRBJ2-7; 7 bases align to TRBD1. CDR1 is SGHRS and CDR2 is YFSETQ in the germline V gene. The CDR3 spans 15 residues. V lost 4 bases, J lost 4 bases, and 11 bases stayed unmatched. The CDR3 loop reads CASSLRAGTVYEQYF. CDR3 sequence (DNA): TGCGCCAGCAGCCTTAGGGCCGGGACAGTTTACGAGCAGTACTTC.

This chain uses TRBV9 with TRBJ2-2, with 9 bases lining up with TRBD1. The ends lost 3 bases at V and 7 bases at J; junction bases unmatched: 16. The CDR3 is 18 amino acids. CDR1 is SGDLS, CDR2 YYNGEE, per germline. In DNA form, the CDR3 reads TGTGCCAGCAGCGCCGCCCCACCGGGACAGGGTTATCTCGGGGAGCTGTTTTTT. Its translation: CASSAAPPGQGYLGELFF.

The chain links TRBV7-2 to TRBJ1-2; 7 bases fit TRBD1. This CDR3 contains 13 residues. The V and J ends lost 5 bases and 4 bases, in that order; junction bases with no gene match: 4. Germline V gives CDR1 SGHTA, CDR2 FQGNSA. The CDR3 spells CASSPGQVYGYTF. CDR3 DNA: TGTGCCAGCAGCCCCGGACAGGTCTATGGCTACACCTTC.

CDR3 loop: CAILSGGNEQFF. In DNA, the CDR3 is TGTGCCATCCTAAGCGGGGGCAATGAGCAGTTCTTC. The chain links TRBV10-3 to TRBJ2-1, with 8 bases lining up with TRBD2. The length of the CDR3 is 12 residues. Germline V lookup: CDR1 ENHRY, CDR2 SYGVKD. With V trimmed by 8 bases and J by 6 bases, 3 bases remained unmatched.

CDR3 sequence (DNA): TGTGCCAGCAGCCCGGCCCGGGGACAGGGACATGGCTACACCTTC. It encodes CASSPARGQGHGYTF. This chain uses TRBV5-4 with TRBJ1-2; 9 positions agree with TRBD1. V was clipped by 4 bases and J by 6 bases; unmatched bases: 10. The CDR3 sequence is 15 residues long. Germline V gene data show CDR1 as SGHNT and CDR2 as YYREEE (reference sequence). The entire variable domain, with the rest obtained from reference TRBV5-4 and TRBJ1-2, is as follows: ETGVTQSPTHLIKTRGQQVTLRCSSQSGHNTVSWYQQALGQGPQFIFQYYREEENGRGNFPPRFSGLQFPNYSSELNVNALELDDSALYLCASSPARGQGHGYTFGSGTRLTVV.

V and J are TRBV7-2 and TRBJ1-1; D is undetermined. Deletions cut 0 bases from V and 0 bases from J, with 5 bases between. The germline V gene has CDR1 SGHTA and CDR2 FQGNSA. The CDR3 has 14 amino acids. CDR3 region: CASSLAPMNTEAFF. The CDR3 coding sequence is TGTGCCAGCAGCTTAGCACCTATGAACACTGAAGCTTTCTTT.

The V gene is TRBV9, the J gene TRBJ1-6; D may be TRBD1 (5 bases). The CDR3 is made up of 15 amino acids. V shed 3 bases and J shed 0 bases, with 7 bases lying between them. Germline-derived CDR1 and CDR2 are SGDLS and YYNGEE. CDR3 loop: CASSAGNSYNSPLHF. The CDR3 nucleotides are TGTGCCAGCAGCGCAGGGAACTCCTATAATTCACCCCTCCACTTT.

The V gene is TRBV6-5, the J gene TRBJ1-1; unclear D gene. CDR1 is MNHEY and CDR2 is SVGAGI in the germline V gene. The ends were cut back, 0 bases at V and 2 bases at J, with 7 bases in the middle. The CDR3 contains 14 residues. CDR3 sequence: CASSYSLSNTEAFF. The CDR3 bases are TGTGCCAGCAGTTACTCCCTCAGTAACACTGAAGCTTTCTTT.

The CDR3 here is CASSLSGTVNTEAFF. CDR3 bases: TGTGCCAGCAGCTTGTCCGGGACAGTGAACACTGAAGCTTTCTTT. The J gene is TRBJ1-1, the V gene TRBV7-9, with 7 bases lining up with TRBD1. The germline CDR1 and CDR2 sequences are SEHNR and FQNEAQ (reference sequence). The junction had 4 bases not matched to a gene; V was cut back by 3 bases and J by 0 bases. CDR3 length equals 15 residues.

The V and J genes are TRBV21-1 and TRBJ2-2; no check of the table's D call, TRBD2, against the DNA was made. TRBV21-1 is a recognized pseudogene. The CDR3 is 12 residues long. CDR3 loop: CASLEWTGELFF. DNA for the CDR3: TGTGCCAGCTTAGAGTGGACCGGGGAGCTGTTTTTT.

The CDR3 DNA reads TGTGCCAGAAGCCGGGCCGGGGTCCTACGAGATGGAAACACCATATATTTT. This encodes CARSRAGVLRDGNTIYF. V gene TRBV5-3 combines with J gene TRBJ1-3; D unclear. TRBV5-3 belongs to the ORF category, with a function that is uncertain. Trimming removed 4 bases from V and 3 bases from J, with 20 bases in between. The CDR3 spans 17 residues.

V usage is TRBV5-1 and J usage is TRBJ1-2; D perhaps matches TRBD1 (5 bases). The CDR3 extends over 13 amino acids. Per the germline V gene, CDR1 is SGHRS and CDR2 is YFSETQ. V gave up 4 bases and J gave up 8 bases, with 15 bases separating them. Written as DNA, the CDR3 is TGCGCCAGCAGCCTGGGCCGGGGGAGCGGCTACACCTTC. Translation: CASSLGRGSGYTF.

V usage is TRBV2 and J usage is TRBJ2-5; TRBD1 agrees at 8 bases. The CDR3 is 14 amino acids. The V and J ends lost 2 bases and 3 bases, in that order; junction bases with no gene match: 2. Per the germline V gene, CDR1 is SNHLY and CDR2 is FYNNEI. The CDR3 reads CASSEQGAEETQYF. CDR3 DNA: TGTGCCAGCAGTGAACAGGGGGCCGAAGAGACCCAGTACTTC.

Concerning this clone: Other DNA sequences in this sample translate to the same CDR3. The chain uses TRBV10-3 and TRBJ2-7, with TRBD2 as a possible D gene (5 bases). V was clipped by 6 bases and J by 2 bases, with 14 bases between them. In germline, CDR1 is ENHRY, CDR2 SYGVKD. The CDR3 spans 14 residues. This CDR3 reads CAISGPEDPYEQYF. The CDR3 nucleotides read TGTGCCATCAGCGGCCCGGAGGATCCCTACGAGCAGTACTTC.

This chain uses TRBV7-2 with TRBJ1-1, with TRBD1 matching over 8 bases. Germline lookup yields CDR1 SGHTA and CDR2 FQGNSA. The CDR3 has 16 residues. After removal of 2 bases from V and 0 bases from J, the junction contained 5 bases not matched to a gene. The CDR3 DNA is TGTGCCAGCAGCTTATCAGGGGGCGACTTGAACACTGAAGCTTTCTTT. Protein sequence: CASSLSGGDLNTEAFF.

The CDR3 coding sequence is TGTGCCATCAGTGATTCGCCAGTCCCTGAAGCTTTCTTT. Translation: CAISDSPVPEAFF. The J gene is TRBJ1-1, the V gene TRBV10-3; D gene uncertain. With 3 bases removed from V and 6 bases from J, the gap between germline ends came to 11 bases. The CDR3 loop spans 13 amino acids. The germline gives CDR1 ENHRY, CDR2 SYGVKD.

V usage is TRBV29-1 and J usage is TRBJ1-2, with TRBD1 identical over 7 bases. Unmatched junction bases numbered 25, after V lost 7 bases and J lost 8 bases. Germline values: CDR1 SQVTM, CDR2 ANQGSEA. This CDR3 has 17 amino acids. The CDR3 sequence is CSGIEVGTVNPKEGYTF. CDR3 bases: TGCAGCGGGATCGAAGTCGGGACAGTAAACCCAAAAGAGGGCTACACCTTC. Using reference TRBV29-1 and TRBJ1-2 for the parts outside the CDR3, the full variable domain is SAVISQKPSRDICQRGTSLTIQCQVDSQVTMMFWYRQQPGQSLTLIATANQGSEATYESGFVIDKFPISRPNLTFSTLTVSNMSPEDSSIYLCSGIEVGTVNPKEGYTFGSGTRLTVV.

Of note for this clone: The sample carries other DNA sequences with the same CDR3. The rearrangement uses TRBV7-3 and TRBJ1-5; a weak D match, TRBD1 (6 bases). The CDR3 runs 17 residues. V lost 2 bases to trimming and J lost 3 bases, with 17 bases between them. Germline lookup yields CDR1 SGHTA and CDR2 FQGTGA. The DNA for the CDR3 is TGTGCCAGCAGCTTACCCCCTGACAGGCCCTACAATCAGCCCCAGCATTTT. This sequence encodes CASSLPPDRPYNQPQHF.

CDR3 in amino acids: CASSLERGASYEQYF. The CDR3 bases are TGTGCCAGCAGCTTGGAACGGGGGGCTTCCTACGAGCAGTACTTC. V usage is TRBV5-8 and J usage is TRBJ2-7, with D tentatively TRBD2 (7 bases). Germline CDR1 is SGHTS and CDR2 is YDEGEE. V was cut by 0 bases and J by 1 base, with 11 bases left in between. This CDR3 is built from 15 residues.